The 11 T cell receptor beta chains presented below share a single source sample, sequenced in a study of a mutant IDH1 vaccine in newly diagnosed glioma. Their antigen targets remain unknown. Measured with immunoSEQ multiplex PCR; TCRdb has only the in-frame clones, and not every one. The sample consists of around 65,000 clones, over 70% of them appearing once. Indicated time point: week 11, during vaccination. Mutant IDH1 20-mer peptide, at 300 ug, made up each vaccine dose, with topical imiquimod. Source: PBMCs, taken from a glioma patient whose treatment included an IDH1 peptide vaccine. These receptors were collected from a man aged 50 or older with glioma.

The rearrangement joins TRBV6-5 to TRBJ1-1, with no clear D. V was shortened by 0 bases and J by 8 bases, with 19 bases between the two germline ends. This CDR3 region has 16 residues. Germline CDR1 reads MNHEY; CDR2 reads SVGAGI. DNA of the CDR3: TGTGCCAGCAGTTACTCCCCCCGGGAGCGCTCCGGGGAAGCTTTCTTT. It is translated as CASSYSPRERSGEAFF.

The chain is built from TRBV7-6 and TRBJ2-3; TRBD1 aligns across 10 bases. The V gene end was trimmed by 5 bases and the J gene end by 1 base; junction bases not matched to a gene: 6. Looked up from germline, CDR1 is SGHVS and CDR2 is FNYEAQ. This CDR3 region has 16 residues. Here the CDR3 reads CASSETGTGGTDTQYF. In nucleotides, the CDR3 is TGTGCCAGCAGCGAAACCGGGACAGGGGGCACAGATACGCAGTATTTT. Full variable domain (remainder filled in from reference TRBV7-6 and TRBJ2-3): GAGVSQSPRYKVTKRGQDVALRCDPISGHVSLYWYRQALGQGPEFLTYFNYEAQQDKSGLPNDRFSAERPEGSISTLTIQRTEQRDSAMYRCASSETGTGGTDTQYFGPGTRLTVL.

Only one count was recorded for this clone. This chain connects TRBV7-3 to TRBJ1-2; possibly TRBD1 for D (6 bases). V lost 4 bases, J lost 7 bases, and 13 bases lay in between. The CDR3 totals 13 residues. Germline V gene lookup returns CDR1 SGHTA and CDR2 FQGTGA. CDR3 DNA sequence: TGTGCCAGCAGCTCCGGAGGGGGAAGTGGCTACACCTTC. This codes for CASSSGGGSGYTF. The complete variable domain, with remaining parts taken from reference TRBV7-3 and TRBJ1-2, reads GAGVSQTPSNKVTEKGKYVELRCDPISGHTALYWYRQSLGQGPEFLIYFQGTGAADDSGLPNDRFFAVRPEGSVSTLKIQRTERGDSAVYLCASSSGGGSGYTFGSGTRLTVV.

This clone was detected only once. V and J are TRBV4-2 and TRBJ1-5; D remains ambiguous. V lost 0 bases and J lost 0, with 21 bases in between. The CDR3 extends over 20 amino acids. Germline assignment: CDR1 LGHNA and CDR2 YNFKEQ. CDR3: CASSQDSVSDYTVSNQPQHF. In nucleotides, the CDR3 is TGTGCCAGCAGCCAAGATAGTGTGTCAGACTACACCGTTAGCAATCAGCCCCAGCATTTT.

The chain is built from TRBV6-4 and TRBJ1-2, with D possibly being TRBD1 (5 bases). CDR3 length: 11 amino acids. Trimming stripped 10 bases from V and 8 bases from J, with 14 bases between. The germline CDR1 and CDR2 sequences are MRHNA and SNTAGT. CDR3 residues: CATREGYGYTF. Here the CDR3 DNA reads TGTGCCACCCGAGAGGGGTACGGCTACACCTTC.

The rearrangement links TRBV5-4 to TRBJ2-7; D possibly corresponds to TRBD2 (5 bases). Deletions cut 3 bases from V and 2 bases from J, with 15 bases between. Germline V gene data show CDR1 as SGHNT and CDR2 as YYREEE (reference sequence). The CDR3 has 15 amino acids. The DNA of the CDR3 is TGTGCCAGCAGCTCCCCGGGAAGTCTTACCTACGAGCAGTACTTC. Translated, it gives CASSSPGSLTYEQYF.

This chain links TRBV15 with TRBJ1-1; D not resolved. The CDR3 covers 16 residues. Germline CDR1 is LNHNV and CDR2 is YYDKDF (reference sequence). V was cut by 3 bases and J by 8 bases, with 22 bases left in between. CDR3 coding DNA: TGTGCCACCAGCAGCCCCCGGTCCACCCTTGGGAGGGAAGCTTTCTTT. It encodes CATSSPRSTLGREAFF.

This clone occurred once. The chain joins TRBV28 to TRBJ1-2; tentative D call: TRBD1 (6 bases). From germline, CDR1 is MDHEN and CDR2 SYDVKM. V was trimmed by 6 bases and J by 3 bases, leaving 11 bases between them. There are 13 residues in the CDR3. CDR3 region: CASSSPGDYGYTF. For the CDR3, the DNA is TGTGCCAGCAGCTCCCCAGGGGACTATGGCTACACCTTC.

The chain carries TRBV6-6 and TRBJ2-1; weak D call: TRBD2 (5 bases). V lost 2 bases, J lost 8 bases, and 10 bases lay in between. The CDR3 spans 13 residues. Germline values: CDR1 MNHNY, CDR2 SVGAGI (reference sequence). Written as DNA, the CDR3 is TGTGCCAGCAGTTACCGGCAGAGGGATGAGCAGTTCTTC. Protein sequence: CASSYRQRDEQFF.

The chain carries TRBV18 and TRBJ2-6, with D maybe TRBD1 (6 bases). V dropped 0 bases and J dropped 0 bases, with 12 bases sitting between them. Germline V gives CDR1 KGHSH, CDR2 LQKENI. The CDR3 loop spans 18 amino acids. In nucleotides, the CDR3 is TGTGCCAGCTCACCACCGGGACAACTATACTCTGGGGCCAACGTCCTGACTTTC. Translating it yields CASSPPGQLYSGANVLTF.

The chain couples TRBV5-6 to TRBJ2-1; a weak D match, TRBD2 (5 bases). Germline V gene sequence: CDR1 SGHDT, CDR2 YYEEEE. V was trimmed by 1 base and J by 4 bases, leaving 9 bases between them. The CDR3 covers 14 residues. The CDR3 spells CASSLSTGYNEQFF. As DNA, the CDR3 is TGTGCCAGCAGCTTGTCGACGGGATACAATGAGCAGTTCTTC.